This TCR beta chain is drawn from a study of cytomegalovirus exposure and HLA in healthy donors. Both 60 Vbeta primers and 13 Jbeta primers went into the PCR. Assay: immunoSEQ multiplex PCR; the TCRdb copy retains only in-frame clones and omits some. The sample carries approximately 170,000 clones, roughly 80% recorded once. Study-wide points: Later analysis reportedly placed an Asian-associated ancestry cluster below the roughly 640-donor mean in N-insertions. In a later analysis, most CMV-associated TCR beta chains appeared HLA-restricted.

With regard to this clone: The antigen is not known.

CDR1 and CDR2 from the germline V gene are GTSNPN and SVGIG (reference sequence). The CDR3 sequence is 17 residues long. V trimming: 4 bases; J trimming: 4 bases; junction bases outside the gene matches: 16. V and J are TRBV30 and TRBJ1-2; 9 nucleotides align to TRBD1. Sequencing was done on a sample of PBMCs. This receptor was obtained from a woman aged 18-29 years in good health and CMV-seronegative. The CDR3 bases are TGTGCCTGGAAGAAAAGGGGGGACAGGGCAGTATTCTATGGCTACACCTTC. This codes for CAWKKRGDRAVFYGYTF.